A selection of T cell receptor beta chains follows, all from one sample in a study of PD-1 blockade in classical Hodgkin lymphoma. Sequenced by immunoSEQ multiplex PCR; TCRdb stores in-frame clones only, minus some. The data contain approximately 24,000 clones, 81% of them singletons. The input for sequencing was peripheral blood mononuclear cells (PBMCs), taken before the fourth cycle of nivolumab. These receptors came from a human donor with classical Hodgkin lymphoma. Each CDR3 is given with its conserved first and last residue. The order of the fields is clone size, V gene, D gene, J gene, CDR3 protein, CDR3 DNA. A D gene is named only where the DNA matches it firmly. The size entry is marked missing in some rows and otherwise reads once, few, many or a size class.

clone size: -; V gene: TRBV5-1; D gene: -; J gene: TRBJ2-7; CDR3 protein: CASSEKDPGYEQYF; CDR3 DNA: TGCGCCAGCAGCGAGAAAGACCCGGGCTACGAGCAGTACTTC
clone size: -; V gene: TRBV30; D gene: -; J gene: TRBJ1-6; CDR3 protein: CAWTGINSPLHF; CDR3 DNA: TGTGCCTGGACAGGGATTAATTCACCCCTCCACTTT
clone size: -; V gene: TRBV11-3; D gene: -; J gene: TRBJ2-3; CDR3 protein: CASSRRTGTGTTDTQYF; CDR3 DNA: TGTGCCAGCAGCCGACGGACCGGGACTGGGACCACAGATACGCAGTATTTT
clone size: -; V gene: TRBV5-1; D gene: -; J gene: TRBJ2-4; CDR3 protein: CASSFLHTQDIQYF; CDR3 DNA: TGCGCCAGCAGCTTCCTACACACTCAGGACATTCAGTACTTC
clone size: -; V gene: TRBV19; D gene: TRBD1; J gene: TRBJ2-2; CDR3 protein: CASSIPPDRAFDTGELFF; CDR3 DNA: TGTGCCAGTAGTATCCCCCCGGACAGGGCGTTCGACACCGGGGAGCTGTTTTTT
clone size: -; V gene: TRBV7-2; D gene: -; J gene: TRBJ2-3; CDR3 protein: CASSLLLLTGFSTDTQYF; CDR3 DNA: TGTGCCAGCAGCTTATTGCTCTTGACAGGATTTAGCACAGATACGCAGTATTTT
clone size: -; V gene: TRBV6-6; D gene: TRBD1; J gene: TRBJ2-7; CDR3 protein: CASSYSRTGASEQYF; CDR3 DNA: TGTGCCAGCAGTTACTCCCGGACAGGGGCTTCTGAGCAGTACTTC
clone size: -; V gene: TRBV2; D gene: TRBD1; J gene: TRBJ2-7; CDR3 protein: CASREPGQTGYEQYF; CDR3 DNA: TGTGCCAGCAGAGAACCGGGACAGACTGGGTACGAGCAGTACTTC
clone size: -; V gene: TRBV15; D gene: -; J gene: TRBJ2-2; CDR3 protein: CATSSPGRSTGELFF; CDR3 DNA: TGTGCCACCAGCAGTCCAGGGAGGAGCACCGGGGAGCTGTTTTTT
clone size: -; V gene: TRBV7-2; D gene: -; J gene: TRBJ1-4; CDR3 protein: CASKGGGGEKLFF; CDR3 DNA: TGTGCCAGCAAAGGGGGGGGCGGTGAAAAACTGTTTTTT
clone size: once; V gene: TRBV27; D gene: -; J gene: TRBJ1-6; CDR3 protein: CASSSDGYHSPLHF; CDR3 DNA: TGTGCCAGCAGTTCGGACGGATACCATTCACCCCTCCACTTT
clone size: -; V gene: TRBV14; D gene: -; J gene: TRBJ2-2; CDR3 protein: CASSHPSRSTGELFF; CDR3 DNA: TGTGCCAGCAGCCACCCTAGCAGAAGCACCGGGGAGCTGTTTTTT
clone size: -; V gene: TRBV30; D gene: -; J gene: TRBJ2-7; CDR3 protein: CAWRWRGPNGEQYF; CDR3 DNA: TGTGCCTGGAGATGGCGGGGGCCCAATGGTGAGCAGTACTTC
clone size: -; V gene: TRBV5-4; D gene: -; J gene: TRBJ2-2; CDR3 protein: CASSLAGNTGELFF; CDR3 DNA: TGTGCCAGCAGCTTGGCGGGTAACACCGGGGAGCTGTTTTTT
clone size: -; V gene: TRBV5-1; D gene: -; J gene: TRBJ1-1; CDR3 protein: CASSLGGARNTEAFF; CDR3 DNA: TGCGCCAGCAGCTTGGGGGGGGCGCGGAACACTGAAGCTTTCTTT
clone size: -; V gene: TRBV2; D gene: TRBD1; J gene: TRBJ1-2; CDR3 protein: CASSEWDREVAPGYTF; CDR3 DNA: TGTGCCAGCAGTGAATGGGACAGGGAGGTAGCTCCTGGCTACACCTTC
clone size: -; V gene: TRBV7-2; D gene: -; J gene: TRBJ1-1; CDR3 protein: CASSLVLGVNTEAFF; CDR3 DNA: TGTGCCAGCAGCTTAGTTCTCGGGGTGAACACTGAAGCTTTCTTT
clone size: -; V gene: TRBV7-8; D gene: TRBD1; J gene: TRBJ2-7; CDR3 protein: CASSNRGRKTYEQYF; CDR3 DNA: TGTGCCAGCAGCAATAGGGGGCGGAAGACCTACGAGCAGTACTTC
clone size: -; V gene: TRBV7-9; D gene: -; J gene: TRBJ2-7; CDR3 protein: CASSLARSGFGEQYF; CDR3 DNA: TGTGCCAGCAGCTTAGCGAGGTCGGGGTTCGGCGAGCAGTACTTC
clone size: -; V gene: TRBV2; D gene: -; J gene: TRBJ2-7; CDR3 protein: CASSDPGGIGYEQYF; CDR3 DNA: TGTGCCAGCAGCGACCCTGGGGGGATTGGCTACGAGCAGTACTTC
clone size: -; V gene: TRBV27; D gene: -; J gene: TRBJ2-7; CDR3 protein: CASSISPGSYEQYF; CDR3 DNA: TGTGCCAGCAGTATCTCTCCGGGATCCTACGAGCAGTACTTC
clone size: -; V gene: TRBV2; D gene: -; J gene: TRBJ2-7; CDR3 protein: CASMDSLGGFDEQYF; CDR3 DNA: TGTGCCAGCATGGACAGTTTGGGTGGTTTTGATGAGCAGTACTTC
clone size: -; V gene: TRBV6-4; D gene: -; J gene: TRBJ2-2; CDR3 protein: CASSDSGTNTGELFF; CDR3 DNA: TGTGCCAGCAGTGACTCCGGCACGAACACCGGGGAGCTGTTTTTT
clone size: -; V gene: TRBV9; D gene: -; J gene: TRBJ2-2; CDR3 protein: CASRAHWGGELFF; CDR3 DNA: TGTGCCAGCAGAGCCCATTGGGGCGGGGAGCTGTTTTTT
clone size: -; V gene: TRBV6-1; D gene: -; J gene: TRBJ1-3; CDR3 protein: CASSEAQAAGNTIYF; CDR3 DNA: TGTGCCAGCAGTGAAGCGCAGGCAGCGGGAAACACCATATATTTT
clone size: -; V gene: TRBV29-1; D gene: TRBD2; J gene: TRBJ2-7; CDR3 protein: CSVALYTSGNSYEQYF; CDR3 DNA: TGCAGCGTTGCCCTTTATACTAGCGGAAACTCCTACGAGCAGTACTTC
clone size: -; V gene: TRBV27; D gene: -; J gene: TRBJ2-1; CDR3 protein: CASSLATGPNYEQFF; CDR3 DNA: TGTGCCAGCAGTTTAGCAACGGGCCCCAACTATGAGCAGTTCTTC